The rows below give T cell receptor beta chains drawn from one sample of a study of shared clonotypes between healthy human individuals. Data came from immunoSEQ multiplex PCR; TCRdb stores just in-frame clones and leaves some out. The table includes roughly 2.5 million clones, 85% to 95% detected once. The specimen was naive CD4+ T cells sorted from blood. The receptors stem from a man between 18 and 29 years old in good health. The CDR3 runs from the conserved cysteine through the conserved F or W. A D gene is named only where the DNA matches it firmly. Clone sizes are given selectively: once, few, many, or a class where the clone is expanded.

CDR3nt: TGTGCCAGCACCTCGGACAGAAACACAGATACGCAGTATTTT
CDR3aa: CASTSDRNTDTQYF
len: 14
v_gene: TRBV27
d_gene: .
abundance: .
j_gene: TRBJ2-3

CDR3nt: TGTGCCAGCAGCTTAGCGGAGGCCTACGAGCAGTACTTC
CDR3aa: CASSLAEAYEQYF
len: 13
v_gene: TRBV7-2
d_gene: .
abundance: once
j_gene: TRBJ2-7

CDR3nt: TGTGCCAGCAGCTTTCAGGGCTCTTCCTACGAGCAGTACTTC
CDR3aa: CASSFQGSSYEQYF
len: 14
v_gene: TRBV5-8
d_gene: .
abundance: .
j_gene: TRBJ2-7

CDR3nt: TGTGCCAGCAGGGCTAATAGCAATCAGCCCCAGCATTTT
CDR3aa: CASRANSNQPQHF
len: 13
v_gene: TRBV2
d_gene: .
abundance: few
j_gene: TRBJ1-5

CDR3nt: TGTGCCTATAGGGTATCCGGTCAGCCCCAGCATTTT
CDR3aa: CAYRVSGQPQHF
len: 12
v_gene: TRBV30
d_gene: .
abundance: .
j_gene: TRBJ1-5

CDR3nt: TGTGCCAGCAGCTCCCAGGGGACAACTGGGGATACGCAGTATTTT
CDR3aa: CASSSQGTTGDTQYF
len: 15
v_gene: TRBV7-9
d_gene: .
abundance: once
j_gene: TRBJ2-3

CDR3nt: TGTGCCAGCAGCCCCGGGGGGGGCTGGGGTCAGCCCCAGCATTTT
CDR3aa: CASSPGGGWGQPQHF
len: 15
v_gene: TRBV7-2
d_gene: .
abundance: .
j_gene: TRBJ1-5

CDR3nt: TGTGCCAGCAGCGTAGCTACCTGGGACGGAATCTCTGGAAACACCATATATTTT
CDR3aa: CASSVATWDGISGNTIYF
len: 18
v_gene: TRBV9
d_gene: .
abundance: .
j_gene: TRBJ1-3

CDR3nt: TGTGCCAGCAGTTTACAGACAGTCCCCATCACGGGCTACACCTTC
CDR3aa: CASSLQTVPITGYTF
len: 15
v_gene: TRBV6-5
d_gene: .
abundance: .
j_gene: TRBJ1-2

CDR3nt: TGTGCCACCTCGGGACAGATCTACGAGCAGTACTTC
CDR3aa: CATSGQIYEQYF
len: 12
v_gene: TRBV28
d_gene: TRBD1
abundance: once
j_gene: TRBJ2-7

CDR3nt: TGTGCCAGCAGACCCCGGTGGACTGGAAACACCATATATTTT
CDR3aa: CASRPRWTGNTIYF
len: 14
v_gene: TRBV5-6
d_gene: .
abundance: .
j_gene: TRBJ1-3

CDR3nt: TGTGCCTGGAGAGGCGGGGGGCAGGGTGAAAAACTGTTTTTT
CDR3aa: CAWRGGGQGEKLFF
len: 14
v_gene: TRBV30
d_gene: .
abundance: .
j_gene: TRBJ1-4

CDR3nt: TGTGCCAGCAGCCGACAGGAGAGCTATGGCTACACCTTC
CDR3aa: CASSRQESYGYTF
len: 13
v_gene: TRBV6-5
d_gene: .
abundance: .
j_gene: TRBJ1-2

CDR3nt: TGTGCCAGCAGCTCAGGGGGCGTACGGCATTTT
CDR3aa: CASSSGGVRHF
len: 11
v_gene: TRBV11-2
d_gene: TRBD1
abundance: .
j_gene: TRBJ1-5

CDR3nt: TGCAGCGTGACCTCGACTAGCGGGGGCACAGATACGCAGTATTTT
CDR3aa: CSVTSTSGGTDTQYF
len: 15
v_gene: TRBV29-1
d_gene: TRBD2
abundance: .
j_gene: TRBJ2-3

CDR3nt: TGTGCCAGCAGCCAATACCCTAGCGGGAGGTACAATGAGCAGTTCTTC
CDR3aa: CASSQYPSGRYNEQFF
len: 16
v_gene: TRBV11-3
d_gene: TRBD2
abundance: .
j_gene: TRBJ2-1

CDR3nt: TGTGCCATCAGTGAGTATGGGGCAGCAGGGGTGCAGCCCCAGCATTTT
CDR3aa: CAISEYGAAGVQPQHF
len: 16
v_gene: TRBV10-3
d_gene: .
abundance: .
j_gene: TRBJ1-5

CDR3nt: TGCAGTGCCCCCGGAACAAAACTGTTTTTT
CDR3aa: CSAPGTKLFF
len: 10
v_gene: TRBV20-1
d_gene: .
abundance: .
j_gene: TRBJ1-4

CDR3nt: TGTGCCAGCAGCCGCAACTCTGGGACGGTCCAAGAGACCCAGTACTTC
CDR3aa: CASSRNSGTVQETQYF
len: 16
v_gene: TRBV14
d_gene: .
abundance: .
j_gene: TRBJ2-5

CDR3nt: TGTGCCAGCAGCATTCACGCGGCAGTTGGCCCCGAGCAGTTCTTC
CDR3aa: CASSIHAAVGPEQFF
len: 15
v_gene: TRBV11-2
d_gene: .
abundance: .
j_gene: TRBJ2-1

CDR3nt: TGTGCCAGCTCACCACCGAATGGTAGAGAGACCCAGTACTTC
CDR3aa: CASSPPNGRETQYF
len: 14
v_gene: TRBV18
d_gene: .
abundance: few
j_gene: TRBJ2-5

CDR3nt: TGTGCCAGCAGTTACTCGGGCCGAAGCTCCTACGAGCAGTACTTC
CDR3aa: CASSYSGRSSYEQYF
len: 15
v_gene: TRBV6-5
d_gene: .
abundance: .
j_gene: TRBJ2-7

CDR3nt: TGTGCCACCAGCAATTGGACTAGCGGGGAGCAGTACTTC
CDR3aa: CATSNWTSGEQYF
len: 13
v_gene: TRBV15
d_gene: TRBD2
abundance: .
j_gene: TRBJ2-7

CDR3nt: TGTGCCATCAGTGACGGCGCGCGCGAGGGGGGGACCCAGTACTTC
CDR3aa: CAISDGAREGGTQYF
len: 15
v_gene: TRBV10-3
d_gene: .
abundance: .
j_gene: TRBJ2-5

CDR3nt: TGCGCCAGCAGCTTGGTCCTAGCGGGAGGGCCTGGGCGTGAGCAGTTCTTC
CDR3aa: CASSLVLAGGPGREQFF
len: 17
v_gene: TRBV5-1
d_gene: TRBD2
abundance: .
j_gene: TRBJ2-1

CDR3nt: TGTGCCAGCAGGCTAATAACGAACAGGGTGGATCAGCCCCAGCATTTT
CDR3aa: CASRLITNRVDQPQHF
len: 16
v_gene: TRBV6-4
d_gene: .
abundance: .
j_gene: TRBJ1-5

CDR3nt: TGTGCCAGCAGTTACGCGTTGGGAGTCTATGGCTACACCTTC
CDR3aa: CASSYALGVYGYTF
len: 14
v_gene: TRBV6-5
d_gene: .
abundance: .
j_gene: TRBJ1-2

CDR3nt: TGCGCCAGCAGTGAAATACCGGGACGGGGTAATTCACCCCTCCACTTT
CDR3aa: CASSEIPGRGNSPLHF
len: 16
v_gene: TRBV10-2
d_gene: .
abundance: few
j_gene: TRBJ1-6

CDR3nt: TGTGCCAGCAGTCCTCAGACTAGCGGGGGGCTCGAGCAGTTCTTC
CDR3aa: CASSPQTSGGLEQFF
len: 15
v_gene: TRBV6-1
d_gene: TRBD2
abundance: .
j_gene: TRBJ2-1

CDR3nt: TGTGCCATCAGTGAGTCGAAGGGGACAGGGCAGAGGGCTGAAGCTTTCTTT
CDR3aa: CAISESKGTGQRAEAFF
len: 17
v_gene: TRBV10-3
d_gene: TRBD1
abundance: .
j_gene: TRBJ1-1

CDR3nt: TGTGCCAGCAGTTACTCTAGCGGGGGGGCCTACAATGAGCAGTTCTTC
CDR3aa: CASSYSSGGAYNEQFF
len: 16
v_gene: TRBV6-5
d_gene: TRBD2
abundance: once
j_gene: TRBJ2-1

CDR3nt: TGTGCCAGCAGCTTAGCCGGGTCCCCATCCGGGGAGCTGTTTTTT
CDR3aa: CASSLAGSPSGELFF
len: 15
v_gene: TRBV7-2
d_gene: .
abundance: .
j_gene: TRBJ2-2

CDR3nt: TGTGCCAGCACCGGGGGCAGCAGCAATCAGCCCCAGCATTTT
CDR3aa: CASTGGSSNQPQHF
len: 14
v_gene: TRBV2
d_gene: .
abundance: .
j_gene: TRBJ1-5

CDR3nt: TGTGCCAGCAGCGTAGTGGGGCGGGAGAGGGAGACCCAGTACTTC
CDR3aa: CASSVVGRERETQYF
len: 15
v_gene: TRBV9
d_gene: TRBD2
abundance: .
j_gene: TRBJ2-5

CDR3nt: TGTGCCAGCACCCCTTCTTTGGGCTACGAGCAGTACTTC
CDR3aa: CASTPSLGYEQYF
len: 13
v_gene: TRBV6-1
d_gene: .
abundance: .
j_gene: TRBJ2-7

CDR3nt: TGTGCCAGCAGCCAGTCCGTGCAGCGAGAGACCCAGTACTTC
CDR3aa: CASSQSVQRETQYF
len: 14
v_gene: TRBV14
d_gene: .
abundance: .
j_gene: TRBJ2-5

CDR3nt: TGTGCCAGCAGCGCCCCCGGGCAGACTCGCGGCTACACCTTC
CDR3aa: CASSAPGQTRGYTF
len: 14
v_gene: TRBV28
d_gene: .
abundance: .
j_gene: TRBJ1-2

CDR3nt: TGTGCCAGCAGCTTAGTTCCCTCACTACCTAGCGGGATAGGGGCAGAGACCCAGTACTTC
CDR3aa: CASSLVPSLPSGIGAETQYF
len: 20
v_gene: TRBV7-4
d_gene: TRBD2
abundance: .
j_gene: TRBJ2-5

CDR3nt: TGTGCCAGCAGTAGAGGACAGAACGAGCAGTACTTC
CDR3aa: CASSRGQNEQYF
len: 12
v_gene: TRBV6-1
d_gene: .
abundance: .
j_gene: TRBJ2-7

CDR3nt: TGTGCCAGCAGCTTGGCTTTGGGACTTGAAGCTTTCTTT
CDR3aa: CASSLALGLEAFF
len: 13
v_gene: TRBV7-2
d_gene: .
abundance: .
j_gene: TRBJ1-1

CDR3nt: TGTGCCAGCAGCCGACAGAAAGTCCAAGAGACCCAGTACTTC
CDR3aa: CASSRQKVQETQYF
len: 14
v_gene: TRBV11-2
d_gene: .
abundance: .
j_gene: TRBJ2-5

CDR3nt: TGTGCCAGCAGTTCCCTGGCGGGACAGGGGAACTATGGCTACACCTTC
CDR3aa: CASSSLAGQGNYGYTF
len: 16
v_gene: TRBV28
d_gene: TRBD1
abundance: .
j_gene: TRBJ1-2

CDR3nt: TGTGCCAGCAGTCGATATCCAGGGACTCGAGGGCCCCAGCATTTT
CDR3aa: CASSRYPGTRGPQHF
len: 15
v_gene: TRBV6-6
d_gene: .
abundance: .
j_gene: TRBJ1-5

CDR3nt: TGTGCCAGCAGCCTAAGTCCCCCTTCGCCGCAGTATTTT
CDR3aa: CASSLSPPSPQYF
len: 13
v_gene: TRBV7-2
d_gene: .
abundance: .
j_gene: TRBJ2-3

CDR3nt: TGCGCCAGCAGCTTGCGGGGTTCAGAGACCCAGTACTTC
CDR3aa: CASSLRGSETQYF
len: 13
v_gene: TRBV5-1
d_gene: .
abundance: .
j_gene: TRBJ2-5